Given below is one TCR beta chain in context. The target antigen is unknown. The CDR3 consists of 15 residues. Trimming removed 3 bases at V and 8 bases at J, with 20 bases between. Looked up from germline, CDR1 is ENHRY and CDR2 is SYGVKD. Exclusion of patients followed from uncontrolled infection, other autoimmune disease, pregnancy or lactation. This entry comes from a study of T cells in Graves' hyperthyroidism and ophthalmopathy. Study observations and caveats: Blood also held most thyroid clonotypes expanded beyond 0.001.

TCR beta CDR3 regions were amplified from RNA. Using the HTBI primer set, a first-round RT-PCR was run on the TCR CDR3. From the multiplex PCR reads, TCRdb called clonotypes with MiXCR, one entry per CDR3 protein. The repertoire consists of around 620,000 distinct CDR3 sequences, with 40% to 55% occurring once and the leading ten covering under 20%. The clonotype originates from an adult woman with Graves' disease, either hyperthyroidism or ophthalmopathy (not recorded which). This chain uses TRBV10-3 with TRBJ2-7; D may be TRBD2 (5 bases). Material: peripheral blood or thyroid tissue (not recorded which). The CDR3 DNA follows: TGTGCCATCAGTGATTTACAGCATCCTAGCCTCCAGCAGTACTTC. It is translated as CAISDLQHPSLQQYF.